The next 21 T cell receptor beta chains were all read from a single sample in a study of graft-versus-host responses after intestinal transplantation. Assay used: immunoSEQ multiplex PCR; TCRdb lists only in-frame clones, some missing. This table holds some 27,000 clones, more than 85% found once. This sample comprised PBMCs, obtained 18 days after transplant. The receptors were gathered from a human patient who received an intestinal transplant, so some T cells may come from the graft donor.

The gene calls are TRBV19 and TRBJ2-6; D is possibly TRBD1 (6 bases). The length of the CDR3 is 14 residues. CDR1 is LNHDA, CDR2 SQIVND, per germline (reference sequence). V lost 6 bases and J 4 bases, leaving 10 bases between the germline ends. The CDR3 loop reads CASRQGAGANVLTF. The CDR3 nucleotides are TGTGCCAGTAGACAGGGTGCGGGGGCCAACGTCCTGACTTTC. The full variable domain, in which reference TRBV19 and TRBJ2-6 provide the parts outside the CDR3, is DGGITQSPKYLFRKEGQNVTLSCEQNLNHDAMYWYRQDPGQGLRLIYYSQIVNDFQKGDIAEGYSVSREKKESFPLTVTSAQKNPTAFYLCASRQGAGANVLTFGAGSRLTVL.

The rearrangement links TRBV5-1 to TRBJ2-2; possible D gene TRBD2, 5 bases. CDR3 size: 16 residues. Germline loops: CDR1 SGHRS, CDR2 YFSETQ. V was trimmed by 4 bases and J by 2 bases, leaving 15 bases between them. This CDR3 is CASSTRPGGNTGELFF. The CDR3 DNA reads TGCGCCAGCAGCACAAGGCCAGGAGGCAACACCGGGGAGCTGTTTTTT.

This clone occurred once. The chain has TRBV27 and TRBJ2-3; D is uncertain. V was cut by 6 bases and J by 3 bases, with 13 bases left in between. Germline V gives CDR1 MNHEY, CDR2 SMNVEV (reference sequence). This CDR3 region has 14 residues. The CDR3 is CASSFTYLTDTQYF. The DNA for the CDR3 is TGTGCCAGCAGCTTCACTTATCTAACAGATACGCAGTATTTT.

This clone was observed a handful of times. The chain links TRBV7-9 to TRBJ2-7; no clear D gene. V was trimmed by 1 base and J by 2 bases, leaving 9 bases between them. This CDR3 has 14 residues. Germline-derived CDR1 and CDR2 are SEHNR and FQNEAQ (reference sequence). This CDR3 is CASSLGPETYEQYF. DNA of the CDR3: TGTGCCAGCAGCTTAGGTCCAGAGACCTACGAGCAGTACTTC.

There are a few counts of this clone. The chain employs TRBV14 and TRBJ1-3; no reliable D call. CDR1 is SGHDN and CDR2 is FVKESK in the germline V gene. The V end lost 1 base, the J end lost 0 bases, and 13 bases lay between the germline ends. This CDR3 has 17 residues. DNA of the CDR3: TGTGCCAGCAGCCAAGGGGTGTTCAGCGACTCTGGAAACACCATATATTTT. It codes for CASSQGVFSDSGNTIYF.

The V and J genes are TRBV7-2 and TRBJ2-7; 9 bases line up with TRBD1. The germline V gene has CDR1 SGHTA and CDR2 FQGNSA. The CDR3 has 16 residues. The ends lost 3 bases at V and 3 bases at J; junction bases unmatched: 9. The CDR3 here is CASSFAGTGSGYEQYF. The CDR3 region has the DNA TGTGCCAGCAGCTTTGCCGGGACAGGGAGCGGCTACGAGCAGTACTTC.

The chain carries TRBV19 and TRBJ1-1; D remains ambiguous. There are 12 residues in the CDR3. Germline lookup yields CDR1 LNHDA and CDR2 SQIVND (reference sequence). Trimming pared 5 bases from V and 0 bases from J, leaving 4 bases between. Here the CDR3 DNA reads TGTGCCAGTAGTGTGATGAACACTGAAGCTTTCTTT. Its translation: CASSVMNTEAFF.

The V and J genes are TRBV7-3 and TRBJ1-3; 7 nucleotides agree with TRBD1. CDR1 is SGHTA and CDR2 is FQGTGA in the germline V gene. J lost 4 bases, V lost 4 bases, and 7 bases had no gene match. The CDR3 extends over 15 amino acids. The DNA of the CDR3 is TGTGCCAGCAGCTGGCAGGGGGGCCTCGGAAACACCATATATTTT. Its protein product is CASSWQGGLGNTIYF. Full variable domain (remainder filled in from reference TRBV7-3 and TRBJ1-3): GAGVSQTPSNKVTEKGKYVELRCDPISGHTALYWYRQSLGQGPEFLIYFQGTGAADDSGLPNDRFFAVRPEGSVSTLKIQRTERGDSAVYLCASSWQGGLGNTIYFGEGSWLTVV.

The chain couples TRBV5-4 to TRBJ2-1, with 11 bases identical to TRBD2. This CDR3 region has 18 residues. The junction had 11 bases not matched to a gene; V was cut back by 5 bases and J by 1 base. Germline V gives CDR1 SGHNT, CDR2 YYREEE (reference sequence). The CDR3 DNA follows: TGTGCCAGCAGGGGCGGGACTAGCGGCCTCTCATCCTACAATGAGCAGTTCTTC. This gives the protein CASRGGTSGLSSYNEQFF.

This chain joins TRBV13 and TRBJ2-3; a possible D gene is TRBD2 (5 bases). Trimming removed 4 bases at V and 2 bases at J, with 10 bases between. The CDR3 totals 14 residues. Looked up from germline, CDR1 is PRHDT and CDR2 is FYEKMQ (reference sequence). The CDR3 is CASSSSPLTDTQYF. For the CDR3, the DNA is TGTGCCAGCAGCTCTAGCCCCCTCACAGATACGCAGTATTTT.

The count of this clone is one. The V gene is TRBV18, the J gene TRBJ2-1; 9 positions match TRBD2. The germline gives CDR1 KGHSH, CDR2 LQKENI. The CDR3 totals 15 residues. Losses at the gene ends were 6 bases for V and 9 bases for J; bases not matched to a gene: 12. CDR3 in DNA: TGTGCCAGCTCCGACCCGGAGCGGGGGGTTGGTGAGCAGTTCTTC. The encoded protein is CASSDPERGVGEQFF.

A single count supports this clone. The chain has TRBV6-1 and TRBJ2-5, with D perhaps TRBD1 (6 bases). The CDR3 length is 13 residues. V lost 7 bases and J lost 2, with 11 bases in between. Germline CDR1 and CDR2: MNHNS and SASEGT. In DNA, the CDR3 is TGTGCCAGCACGGCTAGGGGGCAAGAGACCCAGTACTTC. Its protein is CASTARGQETQYF.

The chain is built from TRBV18 and TRBJ1-1; D unresolved. The CDR3 runs 13 residues. Germline assignment: CDR1 KGHSH and CDR2 LQKENI. Trimming left V 3 bases short and J 1 base short, with 6 bases between. CDR3 nucleotides: TGTGCCAGCTCACCCGCGGGGAACACTGAAGCTTTCTTT. Translation gives CASSPAGNTEAFF.

The V and J genes are TRBV25-1 and TRBJ2-1, with TRBD2 matching over 10 bases. This CDR3 has 17 amino acids. Germline assignment: CDR1 MGHDK and CDR2 SYGVNS. V shed 0 bases, J shed 7 bases, and the junction held 9 bases outside the gene matches. In DNA, the CDR3 is TGTGCCAGCAGTGAATATGTCCTAGCGGGGGCTGGGAATGAGCAGTTCTTC. Translated, it gives CASSEYVLAGAGNEQFF.

This sequence joins TRBV4-1 and TRBJ1-4; D uncertain. Trimming removed 3 bases at V and 5 bases at J, with 10 bases between. CDR3 length: 14 amino acids. CDR1 MGHRA and CDR2 YSYEKL come from the germline V gene. The CDR3 DNA sequence: TGCGCCAGCAGCCACCGGGTAGAGAATGAAAAACTGTTTTTT. Protein sequence: CASSHRVENEKLFF.

The V gene is TRBV5-1, the J gene TRBJ1-2, with a weak D call TRBD1 (5 bases). V lost 6 bases and J 6 bases, leaving 12 bases between the germline ends. CDR1 is SGHRS, CDR2 YFSETQ, per germline. This CDR3 is built from 12 residues. The CDR3 loop reads CASKDGTDGYTF. The CDR3 DNA sequence: TGCGCCAGCAAGGATGGGACGGATGGCTACACCTTC.

The V gene is TRBV11-2, the J gene TRBJ1-3; D gene uncertain. Per germline, CDR1 SGHAT and CDR2 FQNNGV. The length of the CDR3 is 14 residues. The V gene lost 5 bases and the J gene lost 3 bases, with 11 bases spanning the gap. CDR3 sequence: CASSEGRGGNTIYF. Here the CDR3 DNA reads TGTGCCAGCAGCGAAGGCCGGGGTGGAAACACCATATATTTT.

The chain links TRBV13 to TRBJ2-7; 7 bases agree with TRBD1. The junction had 8 bases not matched to a gene; V was cut back by 6 bases and J by 0 bases. Per the germline V gene, CDR1 is PRHDT and CDR2 is FYEKMQ (reference sequence). The length of the CDR3 is 15 residues. The DNA for the CDR3 is TGTGCCAGCAGATCACAGACAGGGAGCTCCTACGAGCAGTACTTC. It codes for CASRSQTGSSYEQYF.

This clone was counted only a few times. The chain links TRBV2 to TRBJ1-6; unclear D gene. The length of the CDR3 is 15 residues. Germline V CDR1 and CDR2: SNHLY, FYNNEI. With 3 bases removed from V and 9 bases from J, the gap between germline ends came to 15 bases. CDR3 nucleotides: TGTGCCAGCAGTGATGGGCGAGTCACGAGTTCACCCCTCCACTTT. Its protein product is CASSDGRVTSSPLHF.

The genes are TRBV18 and TRBJ2-3; TRBD2 matches 12 bases. Germline trimming cut 4 bases from V and 4 bases from J; bases unmatched to any gene: 15. The CDR3 contains 19 residues. The germline gives CDR1 KGHSH, CDR2 LQKENI. The CDR3: CASSRFTASGGAGADTQYF. CDR3 DNA: TGTGCCAGCTCACGGTTTACGGCTAGCGGGGGGGCCGGGGCAGATACGCAGTATTTT.

V gene TRBV4-2 combines with J gene TRBJ2-5; TRBD2 agrees at 11 bases. After removal of 4 bases from V and 3 bases from J, the junction contained 10 bases not matched to a gene. Germline values: CDR1 LGHNA, CDR2 YNFKEQ. This CDR3 comprises 17 residues. CDR3 protein: CASSRGGASGGKETQYF. The CDR3 DNA follows: TGTGCCAGCAGCCGAGGGGGGGCTAGCGGGGGGAAAGAGACCCAGTACTTC.